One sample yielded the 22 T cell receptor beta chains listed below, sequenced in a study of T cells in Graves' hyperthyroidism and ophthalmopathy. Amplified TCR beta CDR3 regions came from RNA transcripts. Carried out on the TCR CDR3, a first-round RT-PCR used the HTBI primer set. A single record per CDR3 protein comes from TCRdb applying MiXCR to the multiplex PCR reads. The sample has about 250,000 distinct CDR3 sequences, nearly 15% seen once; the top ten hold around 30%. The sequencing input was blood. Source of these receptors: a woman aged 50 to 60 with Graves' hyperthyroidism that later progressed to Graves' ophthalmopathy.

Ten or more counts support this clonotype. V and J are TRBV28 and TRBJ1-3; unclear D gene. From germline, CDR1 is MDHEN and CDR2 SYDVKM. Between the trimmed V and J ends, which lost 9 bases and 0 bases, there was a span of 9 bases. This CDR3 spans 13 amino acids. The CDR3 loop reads CASLTFSGNTIYF. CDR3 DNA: TGTGCCAGTTTAACCTTCTCTGGAAACACCATATATTTT.

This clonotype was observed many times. The CDR3 loop reads CASSYTTSGSYEQYF. The CDR3 DNA reads TGTGCCAGCAGTTACACGACTAGCGGGAGTTACGAGCAGTACTTC. The chain uses TRBV6-5 and TRBJ2-7; 12 nucleotides line up with TRBD2. With 2 bases clipped from V and 4 bases from J, the junction kept 3 bases outside the gene matches. Germline-derived CDR1 and CDR2 are MNHEY and SVGAGI. The CDR3 consists of 15 residues.

CDR3 amino acids: CASLQLNKGSGELFF. CDR3 in DNA: TGTGCCAGCCTCCAACTGAACAAGGGGTCCGGGGAGCTGTTTTTT. The chain joins TRBV19 to TRBJ2-2, with D possibly TRBD1 on 5 matching bases. CDR3 length: 15 residues. CDR1 and CDR2 from the germline V gene are LNHDA and SQIVND (reference sequence). V lost 9 bases, J lost 6 bases, and 20 bases lay in between.

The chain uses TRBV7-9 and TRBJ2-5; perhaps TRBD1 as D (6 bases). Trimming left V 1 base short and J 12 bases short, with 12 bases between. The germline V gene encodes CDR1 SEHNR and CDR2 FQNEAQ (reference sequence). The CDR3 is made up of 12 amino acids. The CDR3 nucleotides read TGTGCCAGCAGCTTAGTTGGGGGCAGGGAGTACTTC. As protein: CASSLVGGREYF.

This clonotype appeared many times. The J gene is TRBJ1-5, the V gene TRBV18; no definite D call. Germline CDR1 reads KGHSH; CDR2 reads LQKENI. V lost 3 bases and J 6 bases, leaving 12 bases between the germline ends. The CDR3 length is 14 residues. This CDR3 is CASSPSVVVQPQHF. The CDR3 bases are TGTGCCAGCTCACCGTCGGTGGTTGTTCAGCCCCAGCATTTT.

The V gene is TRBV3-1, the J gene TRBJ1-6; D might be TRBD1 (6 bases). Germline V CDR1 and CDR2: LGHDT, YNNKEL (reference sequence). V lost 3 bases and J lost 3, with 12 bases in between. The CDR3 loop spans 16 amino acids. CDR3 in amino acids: CASSHKGQLYNSPLHF. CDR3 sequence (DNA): TGTGCCAGCAGCCATAAAGGACAGCTCTATAATTCACCCCTCCACTTT.

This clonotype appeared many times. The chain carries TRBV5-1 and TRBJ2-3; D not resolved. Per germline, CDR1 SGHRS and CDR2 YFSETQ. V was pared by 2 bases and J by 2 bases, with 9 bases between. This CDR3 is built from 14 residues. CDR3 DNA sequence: TGCGCCAGCAGCTTTTACAGTGCCACAGATACGCAGTATTTT. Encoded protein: CASSFYSATDTQYF.

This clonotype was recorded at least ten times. CDR3 protein: CASSFSPGQGFYEQYF. DNA for the CDR3: TGCGCCAGCAGCTTTTCTCCGGGACAGGGGTTCTACGAGCAGTACTTC. The V gene is TRBV5-1, the J gene TRBJ2-7; 10 bases agree with TRBD1. CDR1 SGHRS and CDR2 YFSETQ come from the germline V gene. Trimming took 2 bases from V and 3 from J; bases not matched to a gene: 8. This CDR3 has 16 residues.

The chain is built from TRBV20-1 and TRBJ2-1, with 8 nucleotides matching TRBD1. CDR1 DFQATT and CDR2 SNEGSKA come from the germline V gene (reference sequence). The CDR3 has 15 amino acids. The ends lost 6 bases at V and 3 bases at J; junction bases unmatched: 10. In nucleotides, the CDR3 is TGCAGTGCGTTTAGGACAGGGTCCCTCTACAATGAGCAGTTCTTC. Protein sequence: CSAFRTGSLYNEQFF.

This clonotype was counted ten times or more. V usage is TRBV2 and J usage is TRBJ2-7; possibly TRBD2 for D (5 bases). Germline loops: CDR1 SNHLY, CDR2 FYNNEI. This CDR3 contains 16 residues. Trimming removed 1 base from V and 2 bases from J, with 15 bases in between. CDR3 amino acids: CASSEVSSPIAYEQYF. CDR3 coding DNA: TGTGCCAGCAGTGAAGTGTCTAGCCCCATCGCCTACGAGCAGTACTTC.

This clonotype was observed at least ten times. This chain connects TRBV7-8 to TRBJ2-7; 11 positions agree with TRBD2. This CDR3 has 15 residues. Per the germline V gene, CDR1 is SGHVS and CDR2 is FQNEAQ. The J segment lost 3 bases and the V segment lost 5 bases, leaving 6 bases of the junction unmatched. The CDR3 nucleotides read TGTGCCAGCAGCAGGCGACTAGCGGGGAGCTACGAGCAGTACTTC. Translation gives CASSRRLAGSYEQYF.

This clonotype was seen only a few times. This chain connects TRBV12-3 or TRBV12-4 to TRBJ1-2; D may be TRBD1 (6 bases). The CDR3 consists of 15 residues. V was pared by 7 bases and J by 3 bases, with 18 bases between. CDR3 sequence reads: CASTHGGGEYYGYTF. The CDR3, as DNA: TGTGCCAGCACCCATGGGGGGGGCGAATACTATGGCTACACCTTC.

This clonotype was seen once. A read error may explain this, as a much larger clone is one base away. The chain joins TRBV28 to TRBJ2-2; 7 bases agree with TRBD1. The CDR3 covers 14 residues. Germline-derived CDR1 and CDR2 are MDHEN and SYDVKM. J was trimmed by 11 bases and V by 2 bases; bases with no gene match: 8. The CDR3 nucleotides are TGTGCCAGCAGTTTAGGACAGGCCGTAGGTGAGCTGTTTTTT. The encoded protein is CASSLGQAVGELFF. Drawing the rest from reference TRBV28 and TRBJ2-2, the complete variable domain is DVKVTQSSRYLVKRTGEKVFLECVQDMDHENMFWYRQDPGLGLRLIYFSYDVKMKEKGDIPEGYSVSREKKERFSLILESASTNQTSMYLCASSLGQAVGELFFGEGSRLTVL.

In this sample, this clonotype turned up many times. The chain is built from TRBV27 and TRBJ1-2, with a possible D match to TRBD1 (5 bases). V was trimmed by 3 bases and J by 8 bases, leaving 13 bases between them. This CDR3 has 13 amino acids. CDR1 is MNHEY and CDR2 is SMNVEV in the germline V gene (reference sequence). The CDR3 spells CASSFNSEGGYTF. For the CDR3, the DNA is TGTGCCAGCAGTTTTAATAGCGAGGGGGGCTACACCTTC.

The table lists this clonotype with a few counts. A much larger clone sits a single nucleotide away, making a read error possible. CDR3 nucleotides: TGTGCCAGCGCGTACAATGAGCGGTTCTTC. This encodes CASAYNERFF. V is TRBV2 and J is TRBJ2-1; D is unresolved. Per the germline V gene, CDR1 is SNHLY and CDR2 is FYNNEI. The CDR3 extends over 10 amino acids.

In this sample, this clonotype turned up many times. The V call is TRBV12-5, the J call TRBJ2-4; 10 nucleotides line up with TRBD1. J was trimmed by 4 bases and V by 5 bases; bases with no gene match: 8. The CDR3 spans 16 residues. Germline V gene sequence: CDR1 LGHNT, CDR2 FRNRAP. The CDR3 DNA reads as TGTGCTAGTGGTGGAGGGACAGGGGTAAAGAAAAACATTCAGTACTTC. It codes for CASGGGTGVKKNIQYF.

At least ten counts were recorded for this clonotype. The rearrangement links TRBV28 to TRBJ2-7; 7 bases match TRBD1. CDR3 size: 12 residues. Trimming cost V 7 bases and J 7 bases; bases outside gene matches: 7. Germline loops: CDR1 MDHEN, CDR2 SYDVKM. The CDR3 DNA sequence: TGTGCCAGCACCGACAGGGTAGGGGAGCAGTACTTC. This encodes CASTDRVGEQYF.

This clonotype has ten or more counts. The CDR3 nucleotides are TGTGCCAGCAGCTTAGCGAGGGCACTTTTGACTGGGCAGAACACTGAAGCTTTCTTT. This gives the protein CASSLARALLTGQNTEAFF. The rearrangement links TRBV7-8 to TRBJ1-1, with D unresolved. V was trimmed by 0 bases and J by 1 base, leaving 21 bases between them. Germline V lookup: CDR1 SGHVS, CDR2 FQNEAQ. The CDR3 spans 19 residues. Combining the CDR3 with reference TRBV7-8 and TRBJ1-1 gives the whole variable domain GAGVSQSPRYKVAKRGQDVALRCDPISGHVSLFWYQQALGQGPEFLTYFQNEAQLDKSGLPSDRFFAERPEGSVSTLKIQRTQQEDSAVYLCASSLARALLTGQNTEAFFGQGTRLTVV.

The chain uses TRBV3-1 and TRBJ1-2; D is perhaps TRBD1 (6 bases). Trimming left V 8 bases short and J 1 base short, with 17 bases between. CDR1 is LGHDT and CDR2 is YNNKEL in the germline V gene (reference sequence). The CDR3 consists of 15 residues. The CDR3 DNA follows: TGTGCCAGCGGCAGCATGGGACAAATTAACTATGGCTACACCTTC. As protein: CASGSMGQINYGYTF.

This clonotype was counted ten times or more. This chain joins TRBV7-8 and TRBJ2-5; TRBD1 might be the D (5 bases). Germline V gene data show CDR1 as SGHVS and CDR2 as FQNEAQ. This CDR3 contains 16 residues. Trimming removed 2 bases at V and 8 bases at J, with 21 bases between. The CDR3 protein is CASSLNPGDSILTQYF. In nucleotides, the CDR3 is TGTGCCAGCAGCTTAAACCCCGGCGACAGTATTTTAACCCAGTACTTC.

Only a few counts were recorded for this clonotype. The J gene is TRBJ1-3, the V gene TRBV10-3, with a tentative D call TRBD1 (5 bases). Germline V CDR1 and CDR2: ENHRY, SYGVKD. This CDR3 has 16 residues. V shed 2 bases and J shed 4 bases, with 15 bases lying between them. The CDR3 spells CAISERGASGGNTIYF. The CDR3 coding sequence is TGTGCCATCAGTGAGAGGGGAGCGTCTGGCGGAAACACCATATATTTT.

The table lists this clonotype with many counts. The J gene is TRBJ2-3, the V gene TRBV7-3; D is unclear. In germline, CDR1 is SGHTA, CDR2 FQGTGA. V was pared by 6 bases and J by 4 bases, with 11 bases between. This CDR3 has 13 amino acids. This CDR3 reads CASRSNSPDTQYF. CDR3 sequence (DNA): TGTGCCAGCAGATCCAACTCCCCAGATACGCAGTATTTT.